The 5 T cell receptor beta chains listed next were all sequenced from one sample in a study of vaccination and CD4 T cells after COVID-19. Oncomine TCR Beta short-read sequencing was applied to DNA from cultured CD4+ T cells. TCRdb itself ran the PCR reads through MiXCR, one entry per CDR3 protein. Of tens of thousands of distinct CDR3 sequences in the sample, 60% are singletons; the top ten hold 10% to 15%. Treatment denoted: 10-day PBMC culture with coronavirus spike peptide pools or control peptides (ViraFEST assay). Antigens of these TCRs are unknown. Material: CD4+ T cells from blood, cultured in vitro, obtained after SARS-CoV-2 vaccination. The receptors stem from a human donor who received a COVID-19 vaccine.

This clonotype was recorded a few times. The rearrangement links TRBV30 to TRBJ2-1, with D uncertain. Trimming removed 0 bases at V and 6 bases at J, with 15 bases between. Looked up from germline, CDR1 is GTSNPN and CDR2 is SVGIG (reference sequence). The CDR3 extends over 15 amino acids. The CDR3 coding sequence is TGTGCCTGGAGTGTACGAGAACGTTTTGGCAATGAGCAGTTCTTC. It is translated as CAWSVRERFGNEQFF.

The genes are TRBV24-1 and TRBJ2-1, with TRBD1 matching 11 bases. J lost 7 bases, V lost 1 base, and 5 bases had no gene match. The CDR3 spans 16 residues. CDR1 and CDR2 (germline): KGHDR, SFDVKD. Here the CDR3 DNA reads TGTGCCACCAGTGATTTTGGACAGGGGGCTTGGAATGAGCAGTTCTTC. Its translation: CATSDFGQGAWNEQFF.

The V and J genes are TRBV5-4 and TRBJ2-3; 11 bases are shared with TRBD2. The junction had 8 bases not matched to a gene; V was cut back by 9 bases and J by 5 bases. The germline CDR1 and CDR2 sequences are SGHNT and YYREEE (reference sequence). This CDR3 spans 14 amino acids. The CDR3 DNA follows: TGTGCCACCCTTAGCGGGGGGGCACGAGATACGCAGTATTTT. This codes for CATLSGGARDTQYF.

This clonotype was picked up a small number of times. The rearrangement links TRBV7-2 to TRBJ1-2; weak D call: TRBD1 (5 bases). CDR1 and CDR2 (germline): SGHTA, FQGNSA. Trimming stripped 5 bases from V and 2 bases from J, with 15 bases between. This CDR3 contains 15 residues. The CDR3 sequence is CASSLTGAQNYGYTF. The CDR3 DNA follows: TGTGCCAGCAGCCTAACCGGGGCTCAGAACTATGGCTACACCTTC.

This chain uses TRBV20-1 with TRBJ1-1; 7 bases agree with TRBD1. Germline V CDR1 and CDR2: DFQATT, SNEGSKA (reference sequence). V lost 6 bases and J lost 11; bases outside the gene matches: 21. The CDR3 totals 15 residues. The CDR3 here is CSASPPYDREIKAFF. The CDR3 DNA follows: TGCAGTGCCTCGCCCCCTTATGACAGGGAAATCAAGGCTTTCTTT.